The 21 T cell receptor beta chains below come from one sample, sequenced in a study of spatial heterogeneity in lung cancer. Using its own MiXCR run on the 5' RACE reads, TCRdb lists one record per CDR3 protein. The table has 2,500 to 3,000 distinct CDR3 sequences, roughly 8.5% seen once. The time point: sample taken at primary tumor resection. In each case, whole RNA from tumor, nontumor lung or frozen PBMC was sequenced unsorted. The sample here was normal lung tissue next to the tumor, taken at surgery. Receptor source: a male donor with early-stage non-small cell lung cancer.

This clonotype was observed at least ten times. Within a library made for alpha chains, this beta chain is off target, and its count is uninformative. The V gene is TRBV12-3 or TRBV12-4, the J gene TRBJ2-3, with D possibly TRBD2 on 6 matching bases. The V end was cut by 1 base, the J end by 10 bases, with 12 bases between. CDR3 length: 13 amino acids. CDR3 nucleotide sequence: TGTGCCAGCAGTTTAGGACTAGTGAAGGCGCAGTATTTT. It is translated as CASSLGLVKAQYF.

This clonotype is categorized as medium-sized. This beta chain is an off-target read within a library intended for alpha chains, so its frequency means little. This rearrangement joins TRBV12-3 or TRBV12-4 to TRBJ2-1; 15 bases are a match to TRBD2. The CDR3 spans 16 residues. J lost 8 bases, V lost 2 bases, and 4 bases had no gene match. The CDR3 loop reads CASSLRTSGRGDEQFF. The CDR3 coding sequence is TGTGCCAGCAGTTTACGGACTAGCGGGAGGGGGGATGAGCAGTTCTTC.

In its sample, this clonotype ranks as medium-sized. Being off target in a library aimed at alpha chains, this beta chain has a size of little meaning. The chain uses TRBV20-1 and TRBJ2-1, with TRBD2 identical over 13 bases. CDR3 size: 14 residues. CDR1 is DFQATT, CDR2 SNEGSKA, per germline (reference sequence). With 6 bases clipped from V and 4 bases from J, the junction kept 3 bases outside the gene matches. As DNA, the CDR3 is TGCAGTGCCCTGGGACTAGCGGGGTACAATGAGCAGTTCTTC. Translating gives CSALGLAGYNEQFF.

This clonotype ranks as medium-sized. This beta chain represents an off-target read in a library built for alpha chains; its size is of limited meaning. The CDR3 region is CASSAKGLPEQFF. The CDR3 DNA reads TGTGCCAGCAGCGCAAAGGGACTACCTGAGCAGTTCTTC. This chain links TRBV13 with TRBJ2-1; TRBD2 matches 7 bases. Germline CDR1 is PRHDT and CDR2 is FYEKMQ (reference sequence). There are 13 residues in the CDR3. J gave up 9 bases and V 5 bases, and 7 bases lay outside the gene matches. The full variable domain, completed using reference TRBV13 and TRBJ2-1, is AAGVIQSPRHLIKEKRETATLKCYPIPRHDTVYWYQQGPGQDPQFLISFYEKMQSDKGSIPDRFSAQQFSDYHSELNMSSLELGDSALYFCASSAKGLPEQFFGPGTRLTVL.

This clonotype is termed medium-sized. The library was built for alpha chains, so this beta chain is an off-target read and its size means little. The genes are TRBV18 and TRBJ2-2; 8 bases line up with TRBD2. With 3 bases clipped from V and 3 bases from J, the junction kept 6 bases outside the gene matches. The CDR3 is made up of 16 amino acids. The germline V gene has CDR1 KGHSH and CDR2 LQKENI. CDR3 amino acids: CASSPSGRRDTGELFF. CDR3 coding DNA: TGTGCCAGCTCACCGAGCGGGAGACGAGACACCGGGGAGCTGTTTTTT.

This clonotype is termed medium-sized. This beta chain represents an off-target read in a library built for alpha chains; its size is of limited meaning. CDR3 protein: CSGDTGGTDTQYF. CDR3 DNA sequence: TGCAGCGGGGACACCGGAGGGACAGATACGCAGTATTTT. This chain links TRBV29-1 with TRBJ2-3; D is possibly TRBD1 or TRBD2 (6 bases each). Germline V gene sequence: CDR1 SQVTM, CDR2 ANQGSEA. The germline V and J ends were trimmed by 7 bases and 3 bases, with 14 bases remaining between them. The CDR3 runs 13 residues.

This clonotype is deemed medium-sized (0.01 to 0.1%). This beta chain appears as a stray read in a library generated for alpha chains; its size is not informative. This chain uses TRBV7-8 with TRBJ1-6; D possibly corresponds to TRBD1 (5 bases). The CDR3 is 16 amino acids. The ends were cut back, 5 bases at V and 8 bases at J, with 19 bases in the middle. The V gene's germline CDR1 is SGHVS and CDR2 FQNEAQ. The CDR3, as DNA: TGTGCCAGCAGCCCTTGGACATTGCGCGGAGATTCACCCCTCCACTTT. Translation: CASSPWTLRGDSPLHF.

For this clonotype: Because this beta chain is a stray read in a library intended to capture alpha chains, its abundance should not be given much weight. The chain couples TRBV6-5 to TRBJ2-5; D remains ambiguous. CDR3 length: 16 amino acids. Germline CDR1 reads MNHEY; CDR2 reads SVGAGI. V was pared by 0 bases and J by 5 bases, with 16 bases between. CDR3 coding DNA: TGTGCCAGCAGTTACTCGACATCTGGTCCGGCGGAGACCCAGTACTTC. It translates to CASSYSTSGPAETQYF.

This clonotype occurred many times. Because this beta chain is a stray read in a library intended to capture alpha chains, its abundance should not be given much weight. J is TRBJ2-1 and V is TRBV4-1, with D uncertain. V gave up 1 base and J gave up 5 bases, with 9 bases separating them. The CDR3 has 14 residues. Germline lookup yields CDR1 MGHRA and CDR2 YSYEKL. The CDR3 region is CASSQGVRDNEQFF. DNA of the CDR3: TGCGCCAGCAGCCAAGGGGTCAGAGACAATGAGCAGTTCTTC.

As to this clonotype: A library made for alpha chains picked up this beta chain off target, so its size means little. The chain couples TRBV20-1 to TRBJ1-2; D uncertain. Germline V gene sequence: CDR1 DFQATT, CDR2 SNEGSKA (reference sequence). Deletions cut 6 bases from V and 5 bases from J, with 19 bases between. The length of the CDR3 is 14 residues. CDR3 in DNA: TGCAGTGCCCCAATGACGGACGGACCGTATGGCTACACCTTC. This translates into CSAPMTDGPYGYTF.

This clonotype was recorded only once. As an off-target read in a library built for alpha chains, this beta chain has a frequency of little significance. V is TRBV7-8 and J is TRBJ2-3; D may match TRBD1 or TRBD2 (5 bases each). The CDR3 contains 15 residues. The V end was cut by 2 bases, the J end by 8 bases, with 17 bases between. The germline V gene encodes CDR1 SGHVS and CDR2 FQNEAQ. CDR3 sequence: CASSLNPGSGGTQYF. In nucleotides, the CDR3 is TGTGCCAGCAGCTTAAATCCGGGGAGTGGGGGTACGCAGTATTTT.

This clonotype appeared many times. The library was built for alpha chains, so this beta chain is an off-target read and its size means little. This sequence joins TRBV28 and TRBJ2-3; TRBD2 might be the D (6 bases). V lost 2 bases to trimming and J lost 2 bases, with 26 bases between them. The CDR3 runs to 20 residues. Germline CDR1 is MDHEN and CDR2 is SYDVKM. CDR3 bases: TGTGCCAGCAGTTTAGGCCGGGGGAGGAATAATTTTTTTCTCACAGATACGCAGTATTTT. Translating it yields CASSLGRGRNNFFLTDTQYF.

This clonotype is labeled medium-sized. Because this beta chain is a stray read in a library intended to capture alpha chains, its abundance should not be given much weight. J is TRBJ2-1 and V is TRBV12-3 or TRBV12-4; TRBD2 matches 10 bases. The CDR3 has 17 amino acids. V was clipped by 5 bases and J by 5 bases; unmatched bases: 12. CDR3 in DNA: TGTGCCAGCAGTCCCGAAAGAGCGGGAGGGCCCCACAATGAGCAGTTCTTC. Its protein is CASSPERAGGPHNEQFF.

Comment on this clonotype: A library made for alpha chains picked up this beta chain off target, so its size means little. The rearrangement joins TRBV7-9 to TRBJ1-6; tentative D call: TRBD1 (6 bases). V lost 5 bases and J 9 bases, leaving 14 bases between the germline ends. CDR1 SEHNR and CDR2 FQNEAQ come from the germline V gene (reference sequence). This CDR3 is 14 amino acids long. CDR3 sequence: CASSLGQTSSPLHF. The CDR3 coding sequence is TGTGCCAGCAGCCTAGGACAGACCAGTTCACCCCTCCACTTT.

In this sample, this clonotype turned up many times. Little can be read into the size of this beta chain, an off-target read in a library designed for alpha chains. This chain uses TRBV20-1 with TRBJ2-1; 11 bases align to TRBD2. Losses at the gene ends were 0 bases for V and 8 bases for J; bases not matched to a gene: 12. CDR1 and CDR2 from the germline V gene are DFQATT and SNEGSKA (reference sequence). The CDR3 has 17 residues. CDR3 residues: CSARDLSSGRNTHEQFF. As DNA, the CDR3 is TGCAGTGCTAGAGATTTGTCTAGCGGGAGGAATACCCATGAGCAGTTCTTC.

This clonotype came up many times. Being off target in a library aimed at alpha chains, this beta chain has a size of little meaning. The J gene is TRBJ2-2, the V gene TRBV24-1, with D uncertain. Germline-derived CDR1 and CDR2 are KGHDR and SFDVKD. The CDR3 runs 14 residues. Trimming shortened V by 6 bases and J by 1 base, and 8 bases separated the two germline ends. The CDR3 DNA reads TGTGCCACCAGTACGATGGGGAACACCGGGGAGCTGTTTTTT. It yields the protein CATSTMGNTGELFF.

By share, this clonotype ranks as medium-sized. This beta chain is an unintended read in a library built for alpha chains; its size means little. The gene calls are TRBV28 and TRBJ2-1; TRBD2 might be the D (6 bases). This CDR3 region has 16 residues. From germline, CDR1 is MDHEN and CDR2 SYDVKM. V was shortened by 4 bases and J by 6 bases, with 19 bases between the two germline ends. CDR3 DNA sequence: TGTGCCAGCAGTTGGAGACAAGGAGGGCCCCCCAATGAGCAGTTCTTC. It translates to CASSWRQGGPPNEQFF.

In its sample, this clonotype was seen many times. This beta chain is a stray sequence in a library constructed for alpha chains; its clone size is not meaningful. This chain links TRBV29-1 with TRBJ2-1, with D unresolved. Trimming stripped 4 bases from V and 7 bases from J, with 17 bases between. CDR1 and CDR2 from the germline V gene are SQVTM and ANQGSEA. The CDR3 is made up of 14 amino acids. The CDR3 nucleotides read TGCAGCGTTGGAGGTAGCCCCTCCTGGAATGAGCAGTTCTTC. Translating gives CSVGGSPSWNEQFF.

This clonotype has a count of ten or more. This beta chain slipped into a library made for alpha chains as a stray read, so its size is not meaningful. The rearrangement uses TRBV7-8 and TRBJ2-3; D tentatively fits TRBD1 or TRBD2 (6 bases each). The CDR3 sequence is 16 residues long. Germline CDR1 reads SGHVS; CDR2 reads FQNEAQ. With 5 bases removed from V and 3 bases from J, the gap between germline ends came to 18 bases. DNA of the CDR3: TGTGCCAGCAGCCCCACGGGGGCGGGTCCGACAGATACGCAGTATTTT. Translation gives CASSPTGAGPTDTQYF. Full variable domain (outside the CDR3, taken from reference TRBV7-8 and TRBJ2-3): GAGVSQSPRYKVAKRGQDVALRCDPISGHVSLFWYQQALGQGPEFLTYFQNEAQLDKSGLPSDRFFAERPEGSVSTLKIQRTQQEDSAVYLCASSPTGAGPTDTQYFGPGTRLTVL.

In its sample, this clonotype is medium-sized. Since it is a stray read in a library aimed at alpha chains, this beta chain has a size that is not meaningful. The rearrangement links TRBV7-9 to TRBJ1-1; D not certain. Trimming removed 5 bases from V and 5 bases from J, with 6 bases in between. The CDR3 totals 11 residues. The germline gives CDR1 SEHNR, CDR2 FQNEAQ (reference sequence). As DNA, the CDR3 is TGTGCCAGCAGCCCGAGGACTGAAGCTTTCTTT. The encoded protein is CASSPRTEAFF.

There are a few counts of this clonotype. This beta chain came through as a stray read in a library set up for alpha chains, and its size says little. The chain couples TRBV9 to TRBJ2-5, with TRBD2 matching 10 bases. J lost 0 bases, V lost 3 bases, and 2 bases had no gene match. Germline V gene data show CDR1 as SGDLS and CDR2 as YYNGEE. The CDR3 loop spans 15 amino acids. The CDR3 DNA is TGTGCCAGCAGCGCCGGACTAGCGGACCAAGAGACCCAGTACTTC. Its translation: CASSAGLADQETQYF.